This note documents a single T cell receptor (beta chain) sequence. The data were obtained in a study of T cell responses to AZD1222 COVID-19 vaccine. The data were produced by immunoSEQ multiplex PCR, yet TCRdb's version contains in-frame clones alone and is incomplete. Found here are about 140,000 clones, about nine tenths of them singletons; the top ten hold less than 1.5%. The source of this sequence is an adult who received the AZD1222 COVID-19 vaccine. Sample: peripheral blood, taken 28 days after the second AZD1222 dose.

The CDR3 DNA sequence: TGTGCCAGCAGCTTGGGGGTCAGGGAGACCCAGTACTTC. Translating gives CASSLGVRETQYF. The chain joins TRBV7-2 to TRBJ2-5; TRBD1 or TRBD2 may be the D gene (5 bases each). This CDR3 is built from 13 residues. Trimming took off 3 bases at V and 5 bases at J, with 10 bases between the two ends. Germline CDR1 is SGHTA and CDR2 is FQGNSA.